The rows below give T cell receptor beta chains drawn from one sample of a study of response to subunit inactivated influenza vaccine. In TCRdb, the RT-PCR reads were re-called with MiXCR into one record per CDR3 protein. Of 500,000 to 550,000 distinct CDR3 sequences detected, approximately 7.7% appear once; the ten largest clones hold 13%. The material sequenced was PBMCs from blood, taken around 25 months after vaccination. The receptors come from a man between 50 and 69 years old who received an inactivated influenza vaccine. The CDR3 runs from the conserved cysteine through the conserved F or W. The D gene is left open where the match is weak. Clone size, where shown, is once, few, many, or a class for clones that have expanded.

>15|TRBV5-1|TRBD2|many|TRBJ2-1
CASRSSRTSYNEQFF
TGCGCCAGCAGGTCGTCGAGGACTAGCTACAATGAGCAGTTCTTC
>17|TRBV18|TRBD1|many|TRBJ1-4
CASSPRGQTTTNEKLFF
TGTGCCAGCTCACCACGGGGACAGACTACAACTAATGAAAAACTGTTTTTT
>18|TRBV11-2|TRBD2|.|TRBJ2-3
CASSLGAGTSGYTDTQYF
TGTGCCAGCAGCTTAGGGGCGGGGACTAGCGGCTACACAGATACGCAGTATTTT
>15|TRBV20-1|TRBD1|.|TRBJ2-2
CSAQRTGFNTGELFF
TGCAGTGCTCAGAGGACAGGATTTAACACCGGGGAGCTGTTTTTT
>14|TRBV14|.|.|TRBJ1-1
CASSAASMNTEAFF
TGTGCCAGCAGCGCAGCTAGTATGAACACTGAAGCTTTCTTT
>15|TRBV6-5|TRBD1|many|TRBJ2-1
CASSSGTVRLFEQFF
TGTGCCAGCAGTTCCGGGACAGTTAGACTTTTTGAGCAGTTCTTC
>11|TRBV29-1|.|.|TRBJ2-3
CSVVSRDTQYF
TGCAGCGTTGTGTCGCGAGATACGCAGTATTTT
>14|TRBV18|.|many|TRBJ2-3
CASSPRVELSAQYF
TGTGCCAGCTCACCACGGGTTGAGCTATCCGCGCAGTATTTT
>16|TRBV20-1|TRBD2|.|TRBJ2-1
CSARDPAGDIYNEQFF
TGCAGTGCTAGAGATCCGGCGGGGGATATCTACAATGAGCAGTTCTTC
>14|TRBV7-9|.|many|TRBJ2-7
CASSLDRVSYEQYF
TGTGCCAGCAGCTTAGACAGGGTCTCCTACGAGCAGTACTTC
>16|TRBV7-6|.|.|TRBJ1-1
CASSLEADLVNAEAFF
TGTGCCAGCAGCTTAGAAGCGGATCTGGTAAACGCTGAAGCTTTCTTT
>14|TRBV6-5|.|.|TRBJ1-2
CASSYSLQPRTSTF
TGTGCCAGCAGTTACTCGTTACAGCCTAGAACAAGCACCTTC
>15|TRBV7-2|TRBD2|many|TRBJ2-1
CASSLSMIAGDSQFF
TGTGCCAGCAGCTTGTCTATGATAGCGGGAGACTCGCAGTTCTTC
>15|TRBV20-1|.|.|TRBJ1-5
CSARAATVQNQPQHF
TGCAGTGCTAGAGCAGCGACAGTGCAAAATCAGCCCCAGCATTTT
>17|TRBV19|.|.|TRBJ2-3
CASSTYSTVGSTDTQYF
TGTGCCAGTAGTACCTACTCGACGGTCGGGTCCACAGATACGCAGTATTTT
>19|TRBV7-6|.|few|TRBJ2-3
CASSLAPVFRETSTDTQYF
TGTGCCAGCAGCTTAGCCCCAGTCTTCAGAGAGACTAGCACAGATACGCAGTATTTT
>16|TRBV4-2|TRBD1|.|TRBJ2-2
CASSQGTGGQTGELFF
TGTGCCAGCAGCCAAGGGACAGGGGGCCAGACCGGGGAGCTGTTTTTT
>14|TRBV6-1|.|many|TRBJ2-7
CARIRGGQPYEQYF
TGTGCCAGGATCAGGGGGGGACAACCCTACGAGCAGTACTTC
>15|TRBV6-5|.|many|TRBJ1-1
CASSYSSASNTEAFF
TGTGCCAGCAGTTACTCTTCGGCCTCGAACACTGAAGCTTTCTTT
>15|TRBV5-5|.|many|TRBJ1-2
CASSLAAGVAYGYTF
TGTGCCAGCAGCTTGGCCGCAGGGGTCGCATATGGCTACACCTTC
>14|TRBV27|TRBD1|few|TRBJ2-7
CASSFLDRAYEQYF
TGTGCCAGCAGTTTTCTGGACAGGGCCTACGAGCAGTACTTC
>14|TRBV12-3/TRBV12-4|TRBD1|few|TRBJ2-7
CASSITGTGVEQYF
TGTGCCAGCAGTATTACCGGGACAGGAGTCGAGCAGTACTTC
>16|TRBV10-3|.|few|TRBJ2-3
CAISESGGRTTDTQYF
TGTGCCATCAGTGAGTCGGGGGGGCGGACCACAGATACGCAGTATTTT
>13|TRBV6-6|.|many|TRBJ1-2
CASSYSNMGYYTF
TGTGCCAGCAGTTACTCCAACATGGGGTACTACACCTTC
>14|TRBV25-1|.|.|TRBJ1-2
CASSDMGARYGYTF
TGTGCCAGCAGTGATATGGGGGCGCGCTATGGCTACACCTTC
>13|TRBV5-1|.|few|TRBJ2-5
CASSRPGEETQYF
TGCGCCAGCAGCAGACCAGGGGAAGAGACCCAGTACTTC
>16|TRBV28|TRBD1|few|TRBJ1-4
CASSSHGQASNEKLFF
TGTGCCAGCAGTTCCCACGGACAGGCTTCTAATGAAAAACTGTTTTTT
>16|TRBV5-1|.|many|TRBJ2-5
CASRASGGLRQETQYF
TGCGCCAGCAGGGCCTCGGGGGGCCTTCGCCAAGAGACCCAGTACTTC
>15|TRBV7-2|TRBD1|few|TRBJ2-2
CASTPQGASTGELFF
TGTGCCAGCACGCCACAGGGGGCGAGCACCGGGGAGCTGTTTTTT
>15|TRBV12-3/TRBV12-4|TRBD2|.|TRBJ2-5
CASNLAGGREETQYF
TGTGCCAGCAACCTAGCGGGGGGCCGAGAAGAGACCCAGTACTTC